Presented here are 2 T cell receptor beta chains from one specimen sequenced in a study of Ad26.COV2.S vaccination and SARS-CoV-2 variants listed by TCRdb under 2021. The library was obtained by the immunoSEQ multiplex PCR assay. Sourced from immuneACCESS, this table was stored by TCRdb with only in-frame sequences that have V and J called. A share of the clones is absent; for the studies checked, an unresolved V gene accounts for under half, and the remainder has no known explanation. The sample table holds roughly 510,000 clones, of which about 83% were seen once. Roughly 12% of the sample belongs to the ten largest clones. What this sample's treatment or condition label stands for: around 19 received Ad26.COV2.S at low or high dose, single or two shots; 5 received placebo; per-sample allocation not given. For vaccine and placebo recipients, repertoires were sequenced using samples collected on day 63 after the first injection.

The sequencing used peripheral blood, collected in a trial of Ad26.COV2.S vaccine versus placebo. The receptors here all came from a person between 18 and 65 years old who received the Ad26.COV2.S COVID-19 vaccine or a placebo.

V gene TRBV3-1 (or the pseudogene TRBV3-2) combines with J gene TRBJ2-1; D remains ambiguous. Germline values: CDR1 LGHDT, CDR2 YNNKEL (reference sequence). The length of the CDR3 is 13 residues. V gave up 4 bases and J gave up 4 bases, with 8 bases separating them. The chain's CDR3 is CASSLYGYNEQFF. In DNA form, the CDR3 reads TGTGCCAGCAGCCTGTACGGTTACAATGAGCAGTTCTTC.

The chain employs TRBV10-3 and TRBJ1-6; D possibly corresponds to TRBD1 (5 bases). Germline CDR1 and CDR2: ENHRY and SYGVKD. The V and J ends lost 6 bases and 5 bases respectively, with 11 bases between them. This CDR3 spans 14 amino acids. The CDR3 coding sequence is TGTGCCATCAGCCGGGGCCCCGATAATTCACCCCTCCACTTT. It codes for CAISRGPDNSPLHF.